The 25 T cell receptor beta chains given below trace back to one sample, sequenced in a study of blood T cells in healthy people across ages. Primers used in a second PCR of roughly 6 to 11 cycles were a sample-barcoded 5' primer and a J-beta primer mix. TCRdb redid the calling of the 5' RACE reads with MiXCR, one entry per CDR3 protein. The sample includes approximately 1.5 million distinct CDR3 sequences, about 31% of them seen just once. Sequencing was carried out using blood. Source of these receptors: a woman in her 30s in good health.

This clonotype has more than one count but fewer than ten. V gene TRBV4-1 combines with J gene TRBJ2-3; 10 bases line up with TRBD2. V lost 0 bases and J lost 12; bases outside the gene matches: 18. The CDR3 spans 18 residues. CDR1 and CDR2 (germline): MGHRA, YSYEKL. The CDR3 region has the DNA TGCGCCAGCAGCCAAGAGCGATTGAATAGCGGGGGGCTTTATCCCCAGTATTTT. Protein: CASSQERLNSGGLYPQYF.

This clonotype was counted between two and nine times. At one boundary the junction diverges from the germline segment, which might be a read error. The V call is TRBV4-1, the J call TRBJ2-1, with 12 nucleotides matching TRBD2. The V gene's germline CDR1 is MGHRA and CDR2 YSYEKL. The CDR3 extends over 16 amino acids. The CDR3: CASNQLPSGGANEQFF. The CDR3 DNA sequence: TGCGCCAGCAACCAACTGCCTAGCGGGGGGGCCAATGAGCAGTTCTTC.

The chain links TRBV27 to TRBJ2-6; the D gene is possibly TRBD1 (6 bases). The CDR3 contains 17 residues. Trimming left V 2 bases short and J 0 bases short, with 11 bases between. CDR1 is MNHEY, CDR2 SMNVEV, per germline (reference sequence). The CDR3 is CASSLGGVISGANVLTF. The CDR3 coding sequence is TGTGCCAGCAGTTTAGGGGGCGTGATCTCTGGGGCCAACGTCCTGACTTTC.

At least ten counts were recorded for this clonotype. The chain combines TRBV28 with TRBJ1-5; D gene uncertain. Germline V gives CDR1 MDHEN, CDR2 SYDVKM. The CDR3 totals 14 residues. V gave up 3 bases and J gave up 0 bases, with 6 bases separating them. CDR3 loop: CASSFQNSNQPQHF. The CDR3, as DNA: TGTGCCAGCAGTTTTCAGAATAGCAATCAGCCCCAGCATTTT.

V and J are TRBV20-1 and TRBJ2-7, with D perhaps TRBD1 (6 bases). Trimming took 3 bases from V and 0 from J, leaving 12 bases between them. Looked up from germline, CDR1 is DFQATT and CDR2 is SNEGSKA (reference sequence). This CDR3 is 14 amino acids long. CDR3 nucleotide sequence: TGCAGTGCTAGGTGGGGGCTAAGCTCCTACGAGCAGTACTTC. This sequence encodes CSARWGLSSYEQYF.

In its sample, this clonotype was seen a few times. A junction end diverges from the germline sequence, so it may reflect a read error. The rearrangement links TRBV29-1 to TRBJ2-5; 11 bases are a match to TRBD1. From germline, CDR1 is SQVTM and CDR2 ANQGSEA. This CDR3 contains 15 residues. CDR3 coding DNA: TGCAGCGTTACCCCAAGGGACAGGGGGTACGAGACCCTGTACTTC. Translation gives CSVTPRDRGYETLYF.

This clonotype has just a few counts. The chain uses TRBV5-1 and TRBJ2-2; no reliable D call. The CDR3 is made up of 14 amino acids. Trimming cost V 5 bases and J 2 bases, with 10 bases left between them. Germline values: CDR1 SGHRS, CDR2 YFSETQ. The CDR3 spells CASSRTFNTGELFF. As DNA, the CDR3 is TGCGCCAGCAGTAGAACTTTCAACACCGGGGAGCTGTTTTTT.

This clonotype appeared a few times. This chain uses TRBV20-1 with TRBJ2-7; 8 bases are shared with TRBD1. The CDR3 covers 14 residues. The V and J ends lost 2 bases and 2 bases, in that order; junction bases with no gene match: 5. The germline V gene has CDR1 DFQATT and CDR2 SNEGSKA (reference sequence). In DNA form, the CDR3 reads TGCAGTGCTAGATTGCCAGGGGGCCCCTACGAGCAGTACGTC. Translation gives CSARLPGGPYEQYV.

The genes are TRBV12-3 or TRBV12-4 and TRBJ2-7; D unresolved. Trimming shortened V by 2 bases and J by 10 bases, and 15 bases separated the two germline ends. CDR3 length: 13 residues. CDR3 protein: CASSLTVLRTQYF. CDR3 DNA sequence: TGTGCCAGCAGTTTAACGGTCCTACGAACTCAGTACTTC.

The V call is TRBV20-1, the J call TRBJ2-4; 10 positions match TRBD2. Germline CDR1 reads DFQATT; CDR2 reads SNEGSKA (reference sequence). The CDR3 runs to 14 residues. V lost 6 bases and J lost 0; bases outside the gene matches: 2. CDR3 protein: CSARTSGAKNIQYF. The CDR3 region has the DNA TGCAGTGCCCGGACTAGCGGAGCCAAAAACATTCAGTACTTC.

This clonotype showed up just a few times. The chain uses TRBV9 and TRBJ2-3; D is ambiguous. Per germline, CDR1 SGDLS and CDR2 YYNGEE. V was clipped by 3 bases and J by 0 bases, with 11 bases between them. The CDR3 spans 15 residues. DNA of the CDR3: TGTGCCAGCAGCGGACGGCCGGCTAGCACAGATACGCAGTATTTT. As protein: CASSGRPASTDTQYF.

This clonotype has a handful of counts. The chain carries TRBV12-3 or TRBV12-4 and TRBJ1-5; D is ambiguous. V shed 2 bases and J shed 2 bases, with 7 bases lying between them. The CDR3 totals 14 residues. The CDR3 here is CASSLREGNQPQHF. CDR3 bases: TGTGCCAGCAGTTTAAGGGAGGGCAATCAGCCCCAGCATTTT.

This clonotype was picked up a small number of times. CDR3 bases: TGTGCCAGCGAACCGGGCCCCCCGGGCCCTGAAGCTTTCTTT. Translated, it gives CASEPGPPGPEAFF. The V and J genes are TRBV27 and TRBJ1-1, with D hard to call. V was cut by 8 bases and J by 6 bases, with 19 bases left in between. The CDR3 contains 14 residues. Germline CDR1 is MNHEY and CDR2 is SMNVEV (reference sequence).

This clonotype has only a few counts. This chain connects TRBV28 to TRBJ2-7; D possibly corresponds to TRBD1 (5 bases). The length of the CDR3 is 15 residues. The germline V and J ends were trimmed by 6 bases and 0 bases, with 15 bases remaining between them. Germline assignment: CDR1 MDHEN and CDR2 SYDVKM. The CDR3 region is CASSLKWTISYEQYF. The CDR3 DNA reads as TGTGCCAGCAGCCTTAAGTGGACAATCTCCTACGAGCAGTACTTC.

Only a few counts were recorded for this clonotype. This may come from a read error, since a much larger clone is one base off. The chain carries TRBV3-1 and TRBJ2-1, with D possibly matching TRBD1 (6 bases). The CDR3 sequence is 13 residues long. Trimming took 7 bases from V and 7 from J, leaving 14 bases between them. Germline assignment: CDR1 LGHDT and CDR2 YNNKEL (reference sequence). In nucleotides, the CDR3 is TGTGCCAGCATCCTAACAGGGAGAAATGAGCAGTTCTTC. Its protein is CASILTGRNEQFF.

This rearrangement joins TRBV20-1 to TRBJ2-2, with D maybe TRBD2 (5 bases). Germline V lookup: CDR1 DFQATT, CDR2 SNEGSKA (reference sequence). The V end lost 5 bases, the J end lost 6 bases, and 19 bases lay between the germline ends. The CDR3 loop spans 15 amino acids. CDR3 coding DNA: TGCAGTGCTCGCGGGCCCCCCCTGGGTCCCGGGGAGCTGTTTTTT. Translated: CSARGPPLGPGELFF.

The gene calls are TRBV6-1 and TRBJ2-7; D could derive from TRBD1 or TRBD2 (5 bases each). The CDR3 is 14 amino acids. Trimming removed 2 bases from V and 4 bases from J, with 12 bases in between. Germline CDR1 and CDR2: MNHNS and SASEGT. The CDR3 DNA follows: TGTGCCAGCAGTGAAACCTCCAGGGAGTACGAGCAGTACTTC. This encodes CASSETSREYEQYF.

The table lists this clonotype with a few counts. The CDR3 sequence is CASSFTLATTSDTQYF. For the CDR3, the DNA is TGTGCCAGCTCGTTCACCTTAGCTACTACCTCAGATACGCAGTATTTT. The gene calls are TRBV18 and TRBJ2-3; no clear D gene. V was pared by 6 bases and J by 4 bases, with 20 bases between. Per germline, CDR1 KGHSH and CDR2 LQKENI. This CDR3 comprises 16 residues.

This chain links TRBV12-3 or TRBV12-4 with TRBJ1-1, with 9 bases fitting TRBD1. Germline trimming cut 6 bases from V and 5 bases from J; bases unmatched to any gene: 7. The CDR3 covers 14 residues. In nucleotides, the CDR3 is TGTGCCAGCAGACCGAGGACAGGGGCGACTGAAGCTTTCTTT. This translates into CASRPRTGATEAFF.

This clonotype was counted between two and nine times. The rearrangement uses TRBV15 and TRBJ2-1; TRBD1 matches 9 bases. CDR1 and CDR2 from the germline V gene are LNHNV and YYDKDF (reference sequence). V gave up 6 bases and J gave up 9 bases; unmatched junction bases: 9. The CDR3 consists of 14 residues. CDR3 loop: CATRPDRGAGEQFF. CDR3 in DNA: TGTGCCACCAGGCCGGACAGGGGAGCGGGTGAGCAGTTCTTC.

V is TRBV28 and J is TRBJ1-4; possible D gene TRBD1, 5 bases. The V and J ends lost 3 bases and 8 bases respectively, with 19 bases between them. Germline values: CDR1 MDHEN, CDR2 SYDVKM. The CDR3 covers 16 residues. CDR3 region: CASSFSLSRAGEKLFF. Written as DNA, the CDR3 is TGTGCCAGCAGTTTCTCCTTGTCAAGGGCAGGGGAAAAACTGTTTTTT.

V is TRBV15 and J is TRBJ2-1; TRBD1 aligns across 11 bases. Germline-derived CDR1 and CDR2 are LNHNV and YYDKDF (reference sequence). There are 15 residues in the CDR3. The ends lost 6 bases at V and 3 bases at J; junction bases unmatched: 4. The CDR3 loop is CATSSGTGGYNEQFF. The CDR3 DNA follows: TGTGCCACCAGTTCCGGGACAGGGGGCTACAATGAGCAGTTCTTC. The variable domain in full, completed from reference TRBV15 and TRBJ2-1, reads DAMVIQNPRYQVTQFGKPVTLSCSQTLNHNVMYWYQQKSSQAPKLLFHYYDKDFNNEADTPDNFQSRRPNTSFCFLDIRSPGLGDTAMYLCATSSGTGGYNEQFFGPGTRLTVL.

This rearrangement joins TRBV6-5 to TRBJ2-1; tentative D call: TRBD1 (5 bases). Trimming pared 4 bases from V and 8 bases from J, leaving 18 bases between. Germline V CDR1 and CDR2: MNHEY, SVGAGI. This CDR3 contains 15 residues. CDR3 loop: CASSSPQGGLHEQFF. In nucleotides, the CDR3 is TGTGCCAGCAGTTCCCCCCAGGGTGGGTTACATGAGCAGTTCTTC.

The chain is built from TRBV20-1 and TRBJ1-5, with 7 nucleotides matching TRBD1. The ends lost 2 bases at V and 1 base at J; junction bases unmatched: 2. Germline V lookup: CDR1 DFQATT, CDR2 SNEGSKA (reference sequence). CDR3 size: 14 residues. This CDR3 reads CSARTGASNQPQHF. The DNA for the CDR3 is TGCAGTGCTAGAACAGGGGCGAGCAATCAGCCCCAGCATTTT.

In its sample, this clonotype was seen a few times. The chain is built from TRBV5-1 and TRBJ1-5, with no clear D. The length of the CDR3 is 11 residues. Trimming shortened V by 9 bases and J by 8 bases, and 12 bases separated the two germline ends. From germline, CDR1 is SGHRS and CDR2 YFSETQ. CDR3 region: CANPYHKPQHF. Written as DNA, the CDR3 is TGCGCCAACCCTTACCATAAGCCCCAGCATTTT.